This T cell receptor (beta chain) is drawn from a study of blood T cell repertoires in COVID-19. Repertoires were generated with immunoSEQ multiplex PCR, while TCRdb's copy carries only in-frame clones and drops some. The sample includes 140,000 to 150,000 clones, approximately 87% of them seen just once. V was trimmed by 3 bases and J by 7 bases, leaving 16 bases between them. The CDR3 sequence is 15 residues long. CDR1 GTSNPN and CDR2 SVGIG come from the germline V gene (reference sequence). Sequenced material: PBMCs or T cells enriched from blood (not recorded which). The clonotype comes from a man aged 55 to 70 who had recovered from COVID-19. The chain carries TRBV30 and TRBJ1-6; D gene ambiguous. CDR3 sequence (DNA): TGTGCCTGGAGACCCCGGGAGGGTTGGAATTCACCCCTCCACTTT. Translating gives CAWRPREGWNSPLHF. Full variable domain (outside the CDR3, taken from reference TRBV30 and TRBJ1-6): SQTIHQWPATLVQPVGSPLSLECTVEGTSNPNLYWYRQAAGRGLQLLFYSVGIGQISSEVPQNLSASRPQDRQFILSSKKLLLSDSGFYLCAWRPREGWNSPLHFGNGTRLTVT.